This T cell receptor beta chain was observed in a study of blood T cell repertoires in COVID-19. Study background: There were acute and convalescent COVID-19 samples, and they came from the United States, Italy and Spain. The analysed material was cDNA or gDNA that came from T cells, B-cell-depleted T cells, or PBMCs.

TCRdb keeps only in-frame clones here, not all; method: immunoSEQ multiplex PCR. The sample consists of under 300,000 clones, 85% to 90% of them appearing once. This clone was seen a single time. Germline V gene sequence: CDR1 SGHRS, CDR2 YFSETQ. The CDR3 sequence is 15 residues long. The V segment lost 0 bases and the J segment 4 bases; nucleotides outside the gene matches: 5. The age range of participants was 18 to 89 years, with residence in about two dozen US areas. The sequence was collected from a woman between 45 and 65 years old who had recovered from COVID-19. The J gene is TRBJ2-7, the V gene TRBV5-1; TRBD1 matches at 9 bases. The material sequenced was PBMCs or T cells enriched from blood (not recorded which). DNA for the CDR3: TGCGCCAGCAGCTTGGCCCGACAGGGGGGATACGAGCAGTACTTC. Translation: CASSLARQGGYEQYF. The complete variable domain, with remaining parts taken from reference TRBV5-1 and TRBJ2-7, reads KAGVTQTPRYLIKTRGQQVTLSCSPISGHRSVSWYQQTPGQGLQFLFEYFSETQRNKGNFPGRFSGRQFSNSRSEMNVSTLELGDSALYLCASSLARQGGYEQYFGPGTRLTVT.